The 23 T cell receptor beta chains given below trace back to one sample, sequenced in a study of tissue T cells after allogeneic stem cell transplantation. This table comes from immunoSEQ multiplex PCR, and its TCRdb copy is limited to in-frame clones, with some not included. The table shows 8,000 to 10,000 clones, with roughly 60% occurring only once. This material consisted of tissue from the jejunum, taken at autopsy. These receptors were taken from a woman aged 18-55 years with breast cancer.

V gene TRBV4-1 combines with J gene TRBJ1-2; a weak D match, TRBD1 (5 bases). Trimming took 3 bases from V and 3 from J, leaving 14 bases between them. This CDR3 has 15 amino acids. In germline, CDR1 is MGHRA, CDR2 YSYEKL. CDR3 in DNA: TGCGCCAGCAGCCATCAGGGAAGGGTGGACTATGGCTACACCTTC. Translated, it gives CASSHQGRVDYGYTF.

This clone occurred once. The chain is built from TRBV5-1 and TRBJ1-4; 8 nucleotides line up with TRBD1. V lost 1 base, J lost 5 bases, and 4 bases stayed unmatched. The length of the CDR3 is 15 residues. Germline V CDR1 and CDR2: SGHRS, YFSETQ. The CDR3 nucleotides are TGCGCCAGCAGCTTGCTCTCAGGGGGCAATGAAAAACTGTTTTTT. It translates to CASSLLSGGNEKLFF.

In its sample, this clone was seen a few times. This chain uses TRBV5-1 with TRBJ2-3; a possible D gene is TRBD1 (6 bases). Germline lookup yields CDR1 SGHRS and CDR2 YFSETQ. V gave up 4 bases and J gave up 3 bases, with 12 bases separating them. The CDR3 is 14 amino acids. CDR3 sequence reads: CASSPLRGTDTQYF. The CDR3 nucleotides are TGCGCCAGCAGCCCTCTCAGGGGAACAGATACGCAGTATTTT.

The chain joins TRBV6-5 to TRBJ1-5, with a possible D match to TRBD1 (6 bases). With 10 bases removed from V and 0 bases from J, the gap between germline ends came to 13 bases. CDR3 length: 14 residues. Germline assignment: CDR1 MNHEY and CDR2 SVGAGI. The CDR3 DNA sequence: TGTGCCACGCGCACAGGGAATAGCAATCAGCCCCAGCATTTT. Its translation is CATRTGNSNQPQHF.

The rearrangement uses TRBV18 and TRBJ2-7; a weak D match, TRBD1 (5 bases). Trimming cost V 0 bases and J 4 bases, with 10 bases left between them. The CDR3 is made up of 14 amino acids. Germline V lookup: CDR1 KGHSH, CDR2 LQKENI. The CDR3 nucleotides are TGTGCCAGCTCACCACCGAGTGACAGATACGAGCAGTACTTC. Translation: CASSPPSDRYEQYF.

About this clone itself: This sample also contains other DNA sequences that code for the same CDR3. J is TRBJ2-7 and V is TRBV6-2 or TRBV6-3; D tentatively reads TRBD1 or TRBD2 (5 bases each). CDR1 and CDR2 (germline): MNHEY, SVGEGT. The V gene lost 2 bases and the J gene lost 1 base, with 9 bases spanning the gap. The CDR3 totals 14 residues. CDR3 amino acids: CASSYVGGSYEQYF. In DNA, the CDR3 is TGTGCCAGCAGTTACGTTGGGGGATCCTACGAGCAGTACTTC.

The chain is built from TRBV30 and TRBJ1-6, with no clear D. The germline CDR1 and CDR2 sequences are GTSNPN and SVGIG (reference sequence). The CDR3 consists of 15 residues. V dropped 4 bases and J dropped 0 bases, with 10 bases sitting between them. The CDR3 region has the DNA TGTGCCTGGAAGAAAGGGAGCTCCTATAATTCACCCCTCCACTTT. Its translation is CAWKKGSSYNSPLHF. The whole variable domain, remainder taken from reference TRBV30 and TRBJ1-6, is SQTIHQWPATLVQPVGSPLSLECTVEGTSNPNLYWYRQAAGRGLQLLFYSVGIGQISSEVPQNLSASRPQDRQFILSSKKLLLSDSGFYLCAWKKGSSYNSPLHFGNGTRLTVT.

The V gene is TRBV6-5, the J gene TRBJ2-2; D is possibly TRBD2 (6 bases). V shed 6 bases and J shed 7 bases, with 15 bases lying between them. This CDR3 comprises 14 residues. Per the germline V gene, CDR1 is MNHEY and CDR2 is SVGAGI. CDR3 region: CASSLRRRGGELFF. The CDR3, as DNA: TGTGCCAGCAGCTTAAGACGGAGGGGCGGGGAGCTGTTTTTT.

The rearrangement links TRBV19 to TRBJ1-1, with a tentative D call TRBD1 (5 bases). The germline V and J ends were trimmed by 5 bases and 3 bases, with 13 bases remaining between them. The germline CDR1 and CDR2 sequences are LNHDA and SQIVND (reference sequence). The CDR3 sequence is 14 residues long. This CDR3 is CASSLGGGDTEAFF. The CDR3 region has the DNA TGTGCCAGTAGTTTAGGCGGGGGAGACACTGAAGCTTTCTTT.

Concerning this clone itself: This sample includes further DNA sequences coding for the same CDR3. The chain joins TRBV7-2 to TRBJ2-5; D ambiguous. Trimming pared 1 base from V and 4 bases from J, leaving 7 bases between. CDR1 is SGHTA, CDR2 FQGNSA, per germline. The CDR3 is made up of 13 amino acids. DNA for the CDR3: TGTGCCAGCAGCTTAGTAGGGTCAGAGACCCAGTACTTC. Its translation is CASSLVGSETQYF. Filled out from reference TRBV7-2 and TRBJ2-5, the complete variable domain reads GAGVSQSPSNKVTEKGKDVELRCDPISGHTALYWYRQSLGQGLEFLIYFQGNSAPDKSGLPSDRFSAERTGGSVSTLTIQRTQQEDSAVYLCASSLVGSETQYFGPGTRLLVL.

V usage is TRBV2 and J usage is TRBJ2-7; tentative D call: TRBD2 (7 bases). Germline CDR1 SNHLY, CDR2 FYNNEI. Trimming took 3 bases from V and 4 from J, leaving 13 bases between them. This CDR3 region has 14 residues. The CDR3 protein is CASSDGGRPYEQYF. In DNA, the CDR3 is TGTGCCAGCAGTGACGGGGGGCGACCTTACGAGCAGTACTTC. Complete variable domain (other parts from reference TRBV2 and TRBJ2-7): EPEVTQTPSHQVTQMGQEVILRCVPISNHLYFYWYRQILGQKVEFLVSFYNNEISEKSEIFDDQFSVERPDGSNFTLKIRSTKLEDSAMYFCASSDGGRPYEQYFGPGTRLTVT.

For the CDR3, the DNA is TGTGCCAGCAGCTTACCCAACAGGGGGAACACTGAAGCTTTCTTT. It specifies CASSLPNRGNTEAFF. The chain uses TRBV7-2 and TRBJ1-1; TRBD1 matches at 7 bases. Germline V gene sequence: CDR1 SGHTA, CDR2 FQGNSA. Trimming took 2 bases from V and 1 from J; bases not matched to a gene: 4. The CDR3 spans 15 residues.

The chain carries TRBV6-2 or TRBV6-3 and TRBJ2-7; unclear D gene. V was pared by 0 bases and J by 2 bases, with 8 bases between. Germline-derived CDR1 and CDR2 are MNHEY and SVGEGT. The CDR3 contains 14 residues. Written as DNA, the CDR3 is TGTGCCAGCAGTTACTCGGGCAGCCCCTACGAGCAGTACTTC. It yields the protein CASSYSGSPYEQYF.

This clone was seen a single time. The chain joins TRBV10-3 to TRBJ2-7; 10 nucleotides match TRBD1. Germline CDR1 is ENHRY and CDR2 is SYGVKD. The CDR3 extends over 13 amino acids. V trimming: 10 bases; J trimming: 4 bases; junction bases outside the gene matches: 7. The CDR3 DNA follows: TGTGCCACCTCGACAGGGGGCTCGTACGAGCAGTACTTC. This gives the protein CATSTGGSYEQYF.

The sample holds a few counts of this clone. This rearrangement joins TRBV7-2 to TRBJ2-3; unclear D gene. V lost 2 bases, J lost 1 base, and 7 bases lay in between. The V gene's germline CDR1 is SGHTA and CDR2 FQGNSA. The CDR3 loop spans 14 amino acids. CDR3 amino acids: CASSLNKGTDTQYF. The CDR3 nucleotides are TGTGCCAGCAGCTTAAATAAGGGCACAGATACGCAGTATTTT.

This clone was recorded only once. V and J are TRBV24-1 and TRBJ2-7, with D possibly TRBD1 on 6 matching bases. CDR1 KGHDR and CDR2 SFDVKD come from the germline V gene. Trimming stripped 3 bases from V and 0 bases from J, with 11 bases between. The CDR3 has 15 residues. The CDR3 region is CATSDGGQNSYEQYF. As DNA, the CDR3 is TGTGCCACCAGTGATGGGGGACAAAACTCCTACGAGCAGTACTTC.

This clone has more than one count but fewer than ten. This chain joins TRBV5-6 and TRBJ2-2; the D gene is possibly TRBD2 (5 bases). The CDR3 is 17 amino acids. Looked up from germline, CDR1 is SGHDT and CDR2 is YYEEEE. The ends were cut back, 6 bases at V and 5 bases at J, with 23 bases in the middle. CDR3 in amino acids: CASTLEAGSARTGELFF. The CDR3 DNA reads as TGTGCCAGCACCCTTGAGGCTGGGAGCGCCCGAACCGGGGAGCTGTTTTTT. The full variable domain, in which reference TRBV5-6 and TRBJ2-2 provide the parts outside the CDR3, is DAGVTQSPTHLIKTRGQQVTLRCSPKSGHDTVSWYQQALGQGPQFIFQYYEEEERQRGNFPDRFSGHQFPNYSSELNVNALLLGDSALYLCASTLEAGSARTGELFFGEGSRLTVL.

This clone showed up just a few times. J is TRBJ1-6 and V is TRBV27, with D hard to call. This CDR3 spans 14 amino acids. V gave up 4 bases and J gave up 0 bases, with 4 bases separating them. Germline V lookup: CDR1 MNHEY, CDR2 SMNVEV (reference sequence). DNA for the CDR3: TGTGCCAGCAGTTGGAGCTCCTATAATTCACCCCTCCACTTT. It specifies CASSWSSYNSPLHF.

This chain uses TRBV10-3 with TRBJ2-5; D is unclear. Germline V lookup: CDR1 ENHRY, CDR2 SYGVKD. Trimming shortened V by 4 bases and J by 5 bases, and 17 bases separated the two germline ends. The CDR3 covers 15 residues. The CDR3 is CAISGERSGRETQYF. The CDR3 DNA is TGTGCCATCAGTGGTGAGAGGTCCGGTCGGGAGACCCAGTACTTC.

The genes are TRBV29-1 and TRBJ2-1, with D maybe TRBD2 (6 bases). The germline CDR1 and CDR2 sequences are SQVTM and ANQGSEA. The CDR3 is made up of 12 amino acids. Trimming took off 2 bases at V and 9 bases at J, with 11 bases between the two ends. CDR3 sequence: CSVERGITEQFF. CDR3 nucleotide sequence: TGCAGCGTTGAACGGGGGATCACTGAGCAGTTCTTC.

The chain links TRBV19 to TRBJ1-1; tentatively, D is TRBD1 (5 bases). V lost 3 bases and J lost 3, with 11 bases in between. The CDR3 totals 14 residues. Germline values: CDR1 LNHDA, CDR2 SQIVND (reference sequence). The CDR3 DNA reads TGTGCCAGTAGTATGGGTGGGGGGGACACTGAAGCTTTCTTT. Translating it yields CASSMGGGDTEAFF.

Worth noting for this clone: This CDR3 is also generated by other DNA sequences in the sample. The chain recombines TRBV6-2 or TRBV6-3 with TRBJ2-7; tentatively, D is TRBD2 (6 bases). The germline CDR1 and CDR2 sequences are MNHEY and SVGEGT. The CDR3 has 14 amino acids. Trimming removed 2 bases from V and 4 bases from J, with 12 bases in between. CDR3 amino acids: CASSYVGGSYEQYF. CDR3 coding DNA: TGTGCCAGCAGTTACGTGGGGGGTTCGTACGAGCAGTACTTC.

This clone came up a few times. The chain links TRBV7-9 to TRBJ2-5; D is undetermined. V shed 6 bases and J shed 2 bases, with 7 bases lying between them. Looked up from germline, CDR1 is SEHNR and CDR2 is FQNEAQ (reference sequence). The CDR3 has 12 amino acids. DNA of the CDR3: TGTGCCAGCAGAGTAGGTCAAGAGACCCAGTACTTC. The encoded protein is CASRVGQETQYF.